Listed here are 15 T cell receptor beta chains from one sample, sequenced in a study of CD8+CD57+ T cells in acquired aplastic anemia. Patients included in sequencing had previously demonstrated CD8+CD57+ cell expansion by flow cytometry. TCR beta VDJ and CDR3 were profiled, and genomic DNA was the template. Each CDR3 protein is one row after TCRdb ran MiXCR on the reads. The repertoire consists of 310,000 or so distinct CDR3 sequences, with under 65% occurring once and the leading ten covering 1% to 1.5%. What was sequenced was sorted CD4+, CD8+, or CD8+CD57+ T cells (not recorded which) from PBMCs. Receptor source: a human donor with aplastic anemia.

The chain combines TRBV7-9 with TRBJ2-3; the D gene is possibly TRBD1 (5 bases). From germline, CDR1 is SEHNR and CDR2 FQNEAQ (reference sequence). This CDR3 comprises 12 residues. Trimming took 0 bases from V and 14 from J, leaving 12 bases between them. CDR3 in DNA: TGTGCCAGCAGCTTAGCAGGGGATCATCCGTATTTT. This sequence encodes CASSLAGDHPYF.

This chain links TRBV12-3 or TRBV12-4 with TRBJ1-1, with D hard to call. V lost 6 bases and J lost 0, with 11 bases in between. CDR3 length: 14 residues. The CDR3 here is CASSPQNLNTEAFF. The CDR3 DNA follows: TGTGCCAGCAGCCCACAGAATTTGAACACTGAAGCTTTCTTT.

Of note for this clonotype: At one boundary the junction diverges from the germline segment, which might be a read error. The rearrangement links TRBV20-1 to TRBJ2-5, with D tentatively TRBD2 (6 bases). CDR3 size: 15 residues. CDR1 and CDR2 (germline): DFQATT, SNEGSKA (reference sequence). CDR3 DNA: TGCGGTGCTAGTTTCGGGGGAGTGGCCTTCCAGACCCAGTACTTC. Translating it yields CGASFGGVAFQTQYF.

This clonotype was picked up many times. V usage is TRBV13 and J usage is TRBJ2-5; weak D call: TRBD1 (5 bases). CDR1 is PRHDT and CDR2 is FYEKMQ in the germline V gene (reference sequence). There are 17 residues in the CDR3. V was pared by 0 bases and J by 2 bases, with 16 bases between. As DNA, the CDR3 is TGTGCCAGCAGCTTAGGGGTATCTGTAAGGGGTCAAGAGACCCAGTACTTC. Translation gives CASSLGVSVRGQETQYF.

This clonotype turned up a few times. The V and J genes are TRBV9 and TRBJ2-3; D is unclear. Germline V lookup: CDR1 SGDLS, CDR2 YYNGEE. The CDR3 is 15 amino acids. The V end lost 3 bases, the J end lost 0 bases, and 11 bases lay between the germline ends. CDR3 amino acids: CASSAEDGSTDTQYF. As DNA, the CDR3 is TGTGCCAGCAGCGCCGAAGACGGTAGCACAGATACGCAGTATTTT.

For this clonotype: This CDR3 fails to terminate in the conserved phenylalanine or tryptophan, so it likely reflects a read error. The chain links TRBV7-9 to TRBJ1-6, with TRBD1 identical over 9 bases. This CDR3 region has 17 residues. V gave up 5 bases and J gave up 4 bases; unmatched junction bases: 9. Per germline, CDR1 SEHNR and CDR2 FQNEAQ (reference sequence). This CDR3 is CASSPGQGQGYNSPLHL. DNA of the CDR3: TGTGCCAGCAGCCCCGGACAGGGGCAAGGATATAATTCACCCCTCCACCTT.

This clonotype was picked up many times. CDR3 DNA sequence: TGCGCCAGCAAAGAACCGGGAGGCTCCGAGCAGTACTTC. Amino acids: CASKEPGGSEQYF. The chain combines TRBV5-1 with TRBJ2-7; 7 nucleotides align to TRBD2. There are 13 residues in the CDR3. After removal of 6 bases from V and 6 bases from J, the junction contained 9 bases not matched to a gene. The germline V gene has CDR1 SGHRS and CDR2 YFSETQ. The full variable domain, its missing parts supplied by reference TRBV5-1 and TRBJ2-7, is KAGVTQTPRYLIKTRGQQVTLSCSPISGHRSVSWYQQTPGQGLQFLFEYFSETQRNKGNFPGRFSGRQFSNSRSEMNVSTLELGDSALYLCASKEPGGSEQYFGPGTRLTVT.

This clonotype was recorded a few times. This chain links TRBV3-1 with TRBJ2-2; D is unclear. Germline V gene lookup returns CDR1 LGHDT and CDR2 YNNKEL (reference sequence). Trimming took 0 bases from V and 6 from J, leaving 8 bases between them. The CDR3 consists of 14 residues. The CDR3 DNA reads TGTGCCAGCAGCCAAGAGGGTGGGGCCGGGGAGCTGTTTTTT. Protein: CASSQEGGAGELFF.

This clonotype was recorded many times. CDR3 loop: CASSEVQGTYEQYF. The CDR3 nucleotides are TGTGCCAGCAGTGAAGTTCAGGGAACCTACGAGCAGTACTTC. The rearrangement joins TRBV6-1 to TRBJ2-7; tentative D call: TRBD1 (5 bases). Trimming cost V 1 base and J 2 bases, with 9 bases left between them. Germline V gene lookup returns CDR1 MNHNS and CDR2 SASEGT. The CDR3 spans 14 residues.

Remarks on this clonotype: Mismatch with germline at one junction end may stem from a read error. The chain employs TRBV7-8 and TRBJ2-7, with TRBD1 matching over 10 bases. The CDR3 runs to 14 residues. Germline CDR1 SGHVS, CDR2 FQNEAQ. CDR3: CASTRTGGRYGQYF. The CDR3 DNA reads as TGTGCCAGCACCCGGACAGGGGGGCGTTACGGGCAGTACTTC.

The gene calls are TRBV7-8 and TRBJ2-7; 7 bases are a match to TRBD2. V was clipped by 0 bases and J by 3 bases; unmatched bases: 11. The CDR3 spans 17 residues. The germline gives CDR1 SGHVS, CDR2 FQNEAQ. In DNA form, the CDR3 reads TGTGCCAGCAGCTTAGCGCTGGGGGGGGTCTCTTACTACGAGCAGTACTTC. Protein product: CASSLALGGVSYYEQYF.

This chain joins TRBV12-3 or TRBV12-4 and TRBJ2-5; TRBD1 matches at 9 bases. J was trimmed by 5 bases and V by 6 bases; bases with no gene match: 7. The CDR3 consists of 14 residues. The CDR3 DNA reads TGTGCCAGCAGCCCAGACAGGGGGTGGGAGACCCAGTACTTC. This sequence encodes CASSPDRGWETQYF.

The genes are TRBV7-2 and TRBJ2-1; D is unclear. Trimming cost V 2 bases and J 10 bases, with 15 bases left between them. The CDR3 has 14 amino acids. Germline loops: CDR1 SGHTA, CDR2 FQGNSA. CDR3 protein: CASSLTHLDLEQFF. In nucleotides, the CDR3 is TGTGCCAGCAGCTTAACTCACTTGGACCTGGAGCAGTTCTTC.

The chain has TRBV7-3 and TRBJ2-1; D ambiguous. The CDR3 contains 13 residues. V shed 1 base and J shed 5 bases, with 6 bases lying between them. Per the germline V gene, CDR1 is SGHTA and CDR2 is FQGTGA. CDR3 nucleotide sequence: TGTGCCAGCAGCTTAATGCGCGACAATGAGCAGTTCTTC. This gives the protein CASSLMRDNEQFF.

The sample holds many counts of this clonotype. The genes are TRBV6-5 and TRBJ1-4; TRBD1 is a possible D gene (6 bases). V lost 4 bases, J lost 8 bases, and 20 bases lay in between. The germline V gene has CDR1 MNHEY and CDR2 SVGAGI. The CDR3 has 16 amino acids. CDR3 loop: CASSFLQGRKGEKLFF. CDR3 sequence (DNA): TGTGCCAGCAGTTTTCTGCAGGGGCGTAAGGGGGAAAAACTGTTTTTT.